One sample yielded the 30 T cell receptor beta chains listed below, sequenced in a study of blood T cell repertoires in COVID-19. Only in-frame clones appear in the TCRdb table, and some are missing; sequencing was by immunoSEQ multiplex PCR. The profile shows 250,000 to 300,000 clones, around 88% of them singletons. What was sequenced was peripheral blood. Receptors originate from a man older than 75 with acute or convalescent COVID-19.

The chain recombines TRBV4-1 with TRBJ2-3, with a tentative D call TRBD2 (5 bases). Per the germline V gene, CDR1 is MGHRA and CDR2 is YSYEKL. The V and J ends lost 1 base and 2 bases respectively, with 10 bases between them. This CDR3 is built from 15 residues. The CDR3 sequence is CASSQVPGITDTQYF. CDR3 DNA sequence: TGCGCCAGCAGCCAAGTCCCGGGGATCACAGATACGCAGTATTTT.

The V call is TRBV5-8, the J call TRBJ1-4; D gene ambiguous. The ends were cut back, 2 bases at V and 6 bases at J, with 11 bases in the middle. This CDR3 comprises 14 residues. CDR1 and CDR2 (germline): SGHTS, YDEGEE. In nucleotides, the CDR3 is TGTGCCAGCAGCTTACCAGACTTGGATGAAAAACTGTTTTTT. This gives the protein CASSLPDLDEKLFF.

The chain employs TRBV3-1 (or the pseudogene TRBV3-2) and TRBJ2-7, with D perhaps TRBD2 (7 bases). Per germline, CDR1 LGHDT and CDR2 YNNKEL (reference sequence). Between the trimmed V and J ends, which lost 6 bases and 1 base, there was a span of 13 bases. The CDR3 is 14 residues long. CDR3 DNA sequence: TGTGCCAGCAGTCGAGAGGGGGGGTCCTACGAGCAGTACTTC. This sequence encodes CASSREGGSYEQYF.

The rearrangement links TRBV28 to TRBJ2-7; 10 bases line up with TRBD1. Per the germline V gene, CDR1 is MDHEN and CDR2 is SYDVKM. The V gene end was trimmed by 5 bases and the J gene end by 2 bases; junction bases not matched to a gene: 9. The CDR3 contains 16 residues. The CDR3 DNA is TGTGCCAGCAGTAAAACCGGGACAGGGGTAACCTACGAGCAGTACTTC. It translates to CASSKTGTGVTYEQYF.

V gene TRBV10-3 combines with J gene TRBJ2-3, with 14 bases that match TRBD2. V was pared by 6 bases and J by 4 bases, with 18 bases of the junction left unmatched. CDR1 and CDR2 from the germline V gene are ENHRY and SYGVKD. The CDR3 extends over 20 amino acids. As DNA, the CDR3 is TGTGCCATCAGCCCCAATCCGGGACTAGCGGGGGCCGGCGGGGCAGATACGCAGTATTTT. This translates into CAISPNPGLAGAGGADTQYF.

The V call is TRBV7-9, the J call TRBJ1-4; D uncertain. Per the germline V gene, CDR1 is SEHNR and CDR2 is FQNEAQ (reference sequence). Trimming shortened V by 0 bases and J by 3 bases, and 5 bases separated the two germline ends. This CDR3 has 14 residues. The CDR3 sequence: CASSLAKPNEKLFF. The CDR3 region has the DNA TGTGCCAGCAGCTTAGCGAAGCCTAATGAAAAACTGTTTTTT.

V gene TRBV30 combines with J gene TRBJ2-5; unclear D gene. V was clipped by 0 bases and J by 2 bases, with 7 bases between them. This CDR3 is 13 amino acids long. Germline V gene data show CDR1 as GTSNPN and CDR2 as SVGIG (reference sequence). CDR3 in amino acids: CAWSVYGQETQYF. In nucleotides, the CDR3 is TGTGCCTGGAGTGTATACGGGCAAGAGACCCAGTACTTC.

This chain uses TRBV27 with TRBJ2-5, with D tentatively TRBD2 (6 bases). Germline CDR1 MNHEY, CDR2 SMNVEV (reference sequence). The CDR3 contains 13 residues. Trimming stripped 2 bases from V and 6 bases from J, with 10 bases between. CDR3 in DNA: TGTGCCAGCAGTTTAGCGGGGTCTCAGACCCAGTACTTC. It is translated as CASSLAGSQTQYF.

The V call is TRBV29-1, the J call TRBJ1-1; weak D call: TRBD1 (5 bases). Deletions cut 4 bases from V and 4 bases from J, with 16 bases between. The CDR3 extends over 14 amino acids. Germline lookup yields CDR1 SQVTM and CDR2 ANQGSEA. The CDR3 bases are TGCAGCGTTGTCGGTGGAGGGGCGGTCACTGAAGCTTTCTTT. Protein: CSVVGGGAVTEAFF.

The chain combines TRBV7-2 with TRBJ2-7; TRBD2 matches at 7 bases. Trimming removed 3 bases from V and 2 bases from J; junction bases left unmatched: 4. CDR1 is SGHTA and CDR2 is FQGNSA in the germline V gene. The CDR3 sequence is 14 residues long. The CDR3: CASSFPGLTYEQYF. Written as DNA, the CDR3 is TGTGCCAGCAGCTTTCCGGGACTAACCTACGAGCAGTACTTC.

The chain recombines TRBV18 with TRBJ1-1; weak D call: TRBD1 (6 bases). In germline, CDR1 is KGHSH, CDR2 LQKENI. This CDR3 spans 14 amino acids. V was cut by 3 bases and J by 4 bases, with 12 bases left in between. CDR3 sequence (DNA): TGTGCCAGCTCACCCTTAACAGGGATCACTGAAGCTTTCTTT. Amino acid sequence: CASSPLTGITEAFF.

About this clone itself: One end of the junction varies from germline; a read error may be responsible. The chain couples TRBV7-9 to TRBJ2-2; TRBD1 agrees at 7 bases. Germline V gene sequence: CDR1 SEHNR, CDR2 FQNEAQ (reference sequence). The CDR3 is 16 amino acids. The CDR3 spells CASSLGLDRKTGELFF. CDR3 DNA: TGTGCCAGCAGCTTAGGCCTGGACAGGAAAACCGGGGAGTTGTTTTTT.

V and J are TRBV5-1 and TRBJ1-2; D may be TRBD1 (6 bases). This CDR3 comprises 13 residues. Trimming took 4 bases from V and 6 from J, leaving 13 bases between them. Germline V gene sequence: CDR1 SGHRS, CDR2 YFSETQ. The CDR3 sequence: CASSPEGGNGYTF. The CDR3 coding sequence is TGCGCCAGCAGCCCCGAGGGGGGGAATGGCTACACCTTC.

The genes are TRBV11-2 and TRBJ2-1, with 12 bases lining up with TRBD2. The CDR3 length is 17 residues. Trimming took 1 base from V and 8 from J; bases not matched to a gene: 9. Germline V gene sequence: CDR1 SGHAT, CDR2 FQNNGV. The CDR3 protein is CASSLVGLAGGTDEQFF. DNA for the CDR3: TGTGCCAGCAGCTTAGTCGGCCTAGCGGGAGGGACCGATGAGCAGTTCTTC.

The chain employs TRBV10-1 and TRBJ2-2; possible D gene TRBD1, 6 bases. With 9 bases removed from V and 4 bases from J, the gap between germline ends came to 15 bases. This CDR3 is built from 14 residues. CDR1 is WNHNN, CDR2 SYGVQD, per germline (reference sequence). The CDR3 nucleotides are TGCGCCAGTACACAGGGTTCGGGCACCGGGGAGCTGTTTTTT. Translating gives CASTQGSGTGELFF.

V usage is TRBV7-9 and J usage is TRBJ1-2; no clear D gene. This CDR3 has 14 amino acids. V dropped 3 bases and J dropped 7 bases, with 15 bases sitting between them. Germline V gene lookup returns CDR1 SEHNR and CDR2 FQNEAQ (reference sequence). The CDR3 region has the DNA TGTGCCAGCAGCTTTATTAGCTCTAACGGTGGCTACACCTTC. As protein: CASSFISSNGGYTF.

This chain links TRBV19 with TRBJ1-4, with a tentative D call TRBD1 (6 bases). The CDR3 runs 14 residues. Trimming took 6 bases from V and 3 from J, leaving 11 bases between them. CDR1 LNHDA and CDR2 SQIVND come from the germline V gene (reference sequence). DNA for the CDR3: TGTGCCAGTAGGGTGGACAGAGCTAATGAAAAACTGTTTTTT. Translation: CASRVDRANEKLFF.

V gene TRBV5-1 combines with J gene TRBJ2-5; maybe TRBD2 (5 bases). V dropped 4 bases and J dropped 2 bases, with 12 bases sitting between them. This CDR3 is built from 14 residues. Germline CDR1 and CDR2: SGHRS and YFSETQ. The CDR3 coding sequence is TGCGCCAGCAGCCCAGGAGCGGCACAAGAGACCCAGTACTTC. Translation: CASSPGAAQETQYF.

This sequence joins TRBV3-1 (or the pseudogene TRBV3-2) and TRBJ2-3, with 10 bases lining up with TRBD2. Germline-derived CDR1 and CDR2 are LGHDT and YNNKEL (reference sequence). The CDR3 consists of 14 residues. The V gene end was trimmed by 7 bases and the J gene end by 7 bases; junction bases not matched to a gene: 8. The CDR3, as DNA: TGTGCCAGCAACCTAGCGGGGGAGGTAAATACGCAGTATTTT. As protein: CASNLAGEVNTQYF.

J is TRBJ2-7 and V is TRBV7-2, with a possible D match to TRBD2 (7 bases). V lost 2 bases and J 2 bases, leaving 10 bases between the germline ends. Per germline, CDR1 SGHTA and CDR2 FQGNSA. The CDR3 sequence is 14 residues long. Here the CDR3 DNA reads TGTGCCAGCAGCTTATTCGGGGGGCCCTACGAGCAGTACTTC. Protein product: CASSLFGGPYEQYF.

This chain connects TRBV19 to TRBJ1-4; 7 bases align to TRBD1. Germline V lookup: CDR1 LNHDA, CDR2 SQIVND (reference sequence). V dropped 5 bases and J dropped 1; count of bases not matched to a gene: 4. CDR3 size: 15 residues. The DNA of the CDR3 is TGTGCCAGTAGTTCCCACAGGGGAACTAATGAAAAACTGTTTTTT. It is translated as CASSSHRGTNEKLFF.

V gene TRBV30 combines with J gene TRBJ1-1, with 8 bases matching TRBD1. CDR1 is GTSNPN, CDR2 SVGIG, per germline (reference sequence). Trimming at V came to 5 bases and at J to 4 bases, leaving 9 bases not matched to a gene. CDR3 length equals 14 residues. In DNA, the CDR3 is TGTGCCTGGGGACGCAGGGGGCTGGGCACTGAAGCTTTCTTT. Amino acid sequence: CAWGRRGLGTEAFF.

This chain joins TRBV6-1 and TRBJ2-1, with D unclear. Germline values: CDR1 MNHNS, CDR2 SASEGT. The V gene lost 3 bases and the J gene lost 6 bases, with 6 bases spanning the gap. CDR3 length equals 12 residues. Here the CDR3 reads CASSDPVNEQFF. Written as DNA, the CDR3 is TGTGCCAGCAGTGACCCTGTCAATGAGCAGTTCTTC.

The sample holds a few counts of this clone. CDR3 amino acids: CASSPQVASNSPLHF. In DNA, the CDR3 is TGTGCCAGCAGCCCCCAGGTGGCTTCTAATTCACCCCTCCACTTT. The V gene is TRBV5-4, the J gene TRBJ1-6; D unclear. With 4 bases removed from V and 6 bases from J, the gap between germline ends came to 14 bases. CDR3 length: 15 amino acids. From germline, CDR1 is SGHNT and CDR2 YYREEE (reference sequence).

This chain links TRBV5-1 with TRBJ2-2; a possible D gene is TRBD1 (5 bases). Germline V gives CDR1 SGHRS, CDR2 YFSETQ. V lost 3 bases and J 1 base, leaving 7 bases between the germline ends. The CDR3 is 14 residues long. CDR3 sequence (DNA): TGCGCCAGCAGCTATGGACAGAACACCGGGGAGCTGTTTTTT. Translation: CASSYGQNTGELFF.

The rearrangement links TRBV5-5 to TRBJ1-5, with TRBD1 matching 9 bases. The CDR3 length is 15 residues. CDR1 SGHKS and CDR2 YYEKEE come from the germline V gene (reference sequence). The V gene end was trimmed by 4 bases and the J gene end by 0 bases; junction bases not matched to a gene: 2. The CDR3 region is CASSGQGNSNQPQHF. CDR3 DNA sequence: TGTGCCAGCAGCGGACAGGGGAATAGCAATCAGCCCCAGCATTTT.

This clone was seen a single time. The chain has TRBV5-8 and TRBJ2-7; 9 bases line up with TRBD1. Germline loops: CDR1 SGHTS, CDR2 YDEGEE. There are 16 residues in the CDR3. The V and J ends lost 2 bases and 1 base, in that order; junction bases with no gene match: 7. The CDR3 spells CASSFRDRVGSYEQYF. The CDR3 coding sequence is TGTGCCAGCAGCTTCCGGGACAGGGTAGGGTCCTACGAGCAGTACTTC.

The chain is built from TRBV28 and TRBJ2-7, with TRBD1 matching 11 bases. Germline assignment: CDR1 MDHEN and CDR2 SYDVKM. The CDR3 contains 16 residues. V lost 8 bases to trimming and J lost 2 bases; unmatched junction nucleotides: 11. The DNA of the CDR3 is TGTGCCAGCGACAATCCGACGGGACAGGGGGCCTACGAGCAGTACTTC. Its protein is CASDNPTGQGAYEQYF.

V gene TRBV6-1 combines with J gene TRBJ2-3; TRBD1 aligns across 9 bases. The junction had 9 bases not matched to a gene; V was cut back by 3 bases and J by 5 bases. The CDR3 extends over 16 amino acids. Per germline, CDR1 MNHNS and CDR2 SASEGT. This chain's CDR3 is CASSDLTGGKVDTQYF. CDR3 DNA: TGTGCCAGCAGTGACCTGACAGGGGGAAAGGTAGATACGCAGTATTTT.

This clone was seen more than once but under ten times. The gene calls are TRBV5-1 and TRBJ1-1, with a tentative D call TRBD1 (6 bases). The CDR3 sequence is 15 residues long. The V and J ends lost 3 bases and 1 base respectively, with 13 bases between them. Looked up from germline, CDR1 is SGHRS and CDR2 is YFSETQ. CDR3 DNA sequence: TGCGCCAGCAGCTCCCGGTTGGACAGGAACACTGAAGCTTTCTTT. Residues: CASSSRLDRNTEAFF.